The 15 T cell receptor beta chains presented below share a single source sample, sequenced in a study of cytomegalovirus exposure and HLA in healthy donors. With 60 Vbeta and 13 Jbeta primers, the PCR was carried out. Repertoires were generated with immunoSEQ multiplex PCR, while TCRdb's copy carries only in-frame clones and drops some. In the table there are 63,000 or so clones, approximately 81% of which are singletons. Sequenced: PBMCs. These receptors were obtained from a woman aged 25 to 39 in good health and CMV-seropositive.

This rearrangement joins TRBV4-1 to TRBJ1-5; no definite D call. This CDR3 has 16 amino acids. Germline V gene data show CDR1 as MGHRA and CDR2 as YSYEKL. V was cut by 0 bases and J by 0 bases, with 9 bases left in between. CDR3 amino acids: CASSQEFYYSNQPQHF. CDR3 coding DNA: TGCGCCAGCAGCCAAGAGTTCTATTATAGCAATCAGCCCCAGCATTTT.

The chain carries TRBV6-5 and TRBJ1-2, with D uncertain. V lost 0 bases, J lost 6 bases, and 17 bases lay in between. CDR3 length: 16 residues. The germline CDR1 and CDR2 sequences are MNHEY and SVGAGI. The CDR3 here is CASSYSSQAAGHGYTF. Written as DNA, the CDR3 is TGTGCCAGCAGTTACTCCTCCCAGGCGGCGGGTCATGGCTACACCTTC.

This clone was seen a single time. The V gene is TRBV28, the J gene TRBJ2-4; D gene unclear. The germline V gene has CDR1 MDHEN and CDR2 SYDVKM. V was clipped by 5 bases and J by 2 bases, with 13 bases between them. The CDR3 is 15 amino acids. The CDR3: CASSPPRLTKNIQYF. The CDR3 DNA follows: TGTGCCAGCAGTCCCCCCAGGTTAACCAAAAACATTCAGTACTTC.

This clone was counted only a few times. The chain couples TRBV5-6 to TRBJ1-5, with 8 bases lining up with TRBD1. CDR3 length equals 16 residues. The V segment lost 3 bases and the J segment 5 bases; nucleotides outside the gene matches: 10. The germline CDR1 and CDR2 sequences are SGHDT and YYEEEE. In DNA form, the CDR3 reads TGTGCCAGCAGCTCTTGGGTGGACAGGGAAGATCAGCCCCAGCATTTT. It codes for CASSSWVDREDQPQHF.

The genes are TRBV28 and TRBJ1-3, with D possibly TRBD1 on 5 matching bases. The germline V gene encodes CDR1 MDHEN and CDR2 SYDVKM. V was shortened by 6 bases and J by 6 bases, with 18 bases between the two germline ends. The length of the CDR3 is 15 residues. Here the CDR3 DNA reads TGTGCCAGCAGCCTCGGGGGGGGTTTGGCAAACACCATATATTTT. Protein product: CASSLGGGLANTIYF.

This clone is a singleton in its sample. This rearrangement joins TRBV13 to TRBJ2-7; D possibly corresponds to TRBD2 (6 bases). Germline loops: CDR1 PRHDT, CDR2 FYEKMQ (reference sequence). CDR3 length: 14 residues. Between the trimmed V and J ends, which lost 5 bases and 1 base, there was a span of 12 bases. The CDR3 loop is CASSRISGSYEQYF. In nucleotides, the CDR3 is TGTGCCAGCAGCCGTATTAGCGGATCCTACGAGCAGTACTTC.

This clone was observed a handful of times. The rearrangement links TRBV28 to TRBJ2-1, with TRBD2 matching over 8 bases. The CDR3 is 13 residues long. CDR1 MDHEN and CDR2 SYDVKM come from the germline V gene. V shed 3 bases and J 10 bases; nucleotides not matched to a gene: 5. The CDR3 protein is CASSLTSVHEQFF. The CDR3 DNA reads as TGTGCCAGCAGTTTGACTAGCGTTCACGAGCAGTTCTTC.

The gene calls are TRBV14 and TRBJ1-1; the D gene is possibly TRBD1 (6 bases). The ends were cut back, 4 bases at V and 10 bases at J, with 16 bases in the middle. The CDR3 totals 13 residues. Germline CDR1 and CDR2: SGHDN and FVKESK. The CDR3 sequence is CASSLLQGTAAFF. CDR3 bases: TGTGCCAGCAGCCTACTACAGGGCACGGCAGCTTTCTTT.

This chain joins TRBV13 and TRBJ2-1; D gene uncertain. This CDR3 has 13 residues. V lost 0 bases and J 7 bases, leaving 7 bases between the germline ends. The germline gives CDR1 PRHDT, CDR2 FYEKMQ (reference sequence). CDR3 residues: CASSLGPKNEQFF. As DNA, the CDR3 is TGTGCCAGCAGCTTAGGACCTAAGAATGAGCAGTTCTTC.

The V and J genes are TRBV7-9 and TRBJ2-1; 8 nucleotides agree with TRBD2. With 1 base clipped from V and 16 bases from J, the junction kept 3 bases outside the gene matches. The CDR3 contains 11 residues. Per the germline V gene, CDR1 is SEHNR and CDR2 is FQNEAQ (reference sequence). DNA of the CDR3: TGTGCCAGCAGCTTAGGGCGGGAGGAATTCTTC. Encoded protein: CASSLGREEFF.

V and J are TRBV6-5 and TRBJ1-4, with D possibly matching TRBD1 (5 bases). V shed 0 bases and J shed 8 bases, with 13 bases lying between them. The CDR3 is 15 residues long. CDR1 MNHEY and CDR2 SVGAGI come from the germline V gene. CDR3 DNA sequence: TGTGCCAGCAGTTACTCGTCGGGGGTAGCGGAAAAACTGTTTTTT. Amino acid sequence: CASSYSSGVAEKLFF.

For the CDR3, the DNA is TGCGCCAGCAGCCCCGCCCGGGTAGATGAGCAGTTCTTC. This codes for CASSPARVDEQFF. V is TRBV4-1 and J is TRBJ2-1, with D unresolved. V gave up 4 bases and J gave up 8 bases, with 12 bases separating them. Germline lookup yields CDR1 MGHRA and CDR2 YSYEKL. CDR3 length: 13 residues.

This clone was picked up one time. The V and J genes are TRBV11-2 and TRBJ1-1, with D possibly being TRBD1 (6 bases). Between the trimmed V and J ends, which lost 1 base and 4 bases, there was a span of 10 bases. The CDR3 is made up of 14 amino acids. The V gene's germline CDR1 is SGHAT and CDR2 FQNNGV. CDR3: CASSLGDIATEAFF. The CDR3, as DNA: TGTGCCAGCAGCTTAGGGGACATTGCCACTGAAGCTTTCTTT.

The genes are TRBV28 and TRBJ1-2; TRBD1 matches at 7 bases. The CDR3 loop spans 12 amino acids. The ends lost 6 bases at V and 5 bases at J; junction bases unmatched: 3. Germline-derived CDR1 and CDR2 are MDHEN and SYDVKM. The CDR3 region is CASRGQSYGYTF. The CDR3 region has the DNA TGTGCCAGCAGGGGACAGAGTTATGGCTACACCTTC.

This clone has just one count. The V and J genes are TRBV29-1 and TRBJ2-3, with D uncertain. From germline, CDR1 is SQVTM and CDR2 ANQGSEA. The CDR3 has 11 residues. V gave up 4 bases and J gave up 6 bases, with 8 bases separating them. CDR3 amino acids: CSVGHLDTQYF. Here the CDR3 DNA reads TGCAGCGTTGGTCACTTGGATACGCAGTATTTT.